This T cell receptor beta chain is from a study of shared clonotypes between healthy human individuals. Study details: Donors were a couple of women and a few men aged 18 to 49. General study findings and limits: An expected dependence of interdonor clonotype sharing on sequencing depth was noted. The rarefaction results pointed to incomplete sorted-subset sequencing despite large depth. Memory subsets had estimated richness that was generally smaller than that of naive subsets.

As concerns this clone: Its antigen is as yet unknown.

Assay: immunoSEQ multiplex PCR; the TCRdb copy retains only in-frame clones and omits some. The sample yields 630,000 or so clones, 95% to 98% seen once. Germline loops: CDR1 MGHRA, CDR2 YSYEKL. V lost 1 base and J lost 5, with 11 bases in between. The CDR3 is made up of 14 amino acids. Positively selected for CCR7, the CD45RO-negative cells used as naive CD8 cells excluded terminally differentiated effector memory CD45RA+ cells. Sequencing was carried out using naive CD8+ T cells sorted from blood. The clonotype was recovered from a young man in good health. The chain couples TRBV4-1 to TRBJ1-2; tentatively, D is TRBD1 (6 bases). This CDR3 is CASSQVGQNYGYTF. In DNA form, the CDR3 reads TGCGCCAGCAGCCAAGTAGGACAGAATTATGGCTACACCTTC.